This T cell receptor beta chain is from a study of blood T cell repertoires in COVID-19. The CDR3 is 15 amino acids. CDR1 MNHEY and CDR2 SVGAGI come from the germline V gene. Generated by immunoSEQ multiplex PCR, the TCRdb table keeps only in-frame clones and is missing some. Altogether 200,000 to 250,000 clones are present, approximately 83% being singletons, with the ten largest covering roughly 2%. In regard to this clone: Mismatch with germline at one junction end may stem from a read error.

This sequence was found in a man younger than 45 who had recovered from COVID-19. The sample comprised peripheral blood. The chain links TRBV6-5 to TRBJ2-2, with D possibly matching TRBD1 (5 bases). The CDR3 DNA sequence: TGTGCCAGCAGTTACCGCGCAGGGAACCCCGGGGAGCTGTTTTTT. It encodes CASSYRAGNPGELFF.